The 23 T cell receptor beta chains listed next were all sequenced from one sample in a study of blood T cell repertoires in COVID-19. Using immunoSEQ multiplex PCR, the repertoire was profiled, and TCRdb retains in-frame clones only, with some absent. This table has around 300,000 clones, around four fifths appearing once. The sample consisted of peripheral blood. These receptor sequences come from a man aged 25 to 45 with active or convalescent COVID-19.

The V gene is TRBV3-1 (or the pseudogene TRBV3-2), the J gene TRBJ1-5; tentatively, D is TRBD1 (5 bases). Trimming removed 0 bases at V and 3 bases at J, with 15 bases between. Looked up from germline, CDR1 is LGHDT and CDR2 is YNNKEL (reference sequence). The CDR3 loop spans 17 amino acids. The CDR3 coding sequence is TGTGCCAGCAGCCAAGATATGGGATGGGGCCCCAATCAGCCCCAGCATTTT. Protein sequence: CASSQDMGWGPNQPQHF.

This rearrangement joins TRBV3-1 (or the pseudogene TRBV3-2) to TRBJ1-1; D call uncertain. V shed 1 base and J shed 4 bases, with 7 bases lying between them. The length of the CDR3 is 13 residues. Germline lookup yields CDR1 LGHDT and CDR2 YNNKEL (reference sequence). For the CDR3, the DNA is TGTGCCAGCAGCCAAGGGCGAGGCACTGAAGCTTTCTTT. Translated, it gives CASSQGRGTEAFF.

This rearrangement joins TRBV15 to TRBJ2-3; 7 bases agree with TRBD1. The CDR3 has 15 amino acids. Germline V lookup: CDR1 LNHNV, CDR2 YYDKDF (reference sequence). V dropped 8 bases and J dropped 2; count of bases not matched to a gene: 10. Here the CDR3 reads CATGTRTGPTDTQYF. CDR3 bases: TGTGCCACCGGTACAAGGACAGGACCCACAGATACGCAGTATTTT.

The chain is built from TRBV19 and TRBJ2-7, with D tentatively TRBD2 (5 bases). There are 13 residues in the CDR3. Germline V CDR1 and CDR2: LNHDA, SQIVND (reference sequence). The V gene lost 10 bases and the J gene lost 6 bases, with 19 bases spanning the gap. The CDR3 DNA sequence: TGTGCCACCCGACGGGGAGCAGCACCCGAGCAGTACTTC. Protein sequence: CATRRGAAPEQYF.

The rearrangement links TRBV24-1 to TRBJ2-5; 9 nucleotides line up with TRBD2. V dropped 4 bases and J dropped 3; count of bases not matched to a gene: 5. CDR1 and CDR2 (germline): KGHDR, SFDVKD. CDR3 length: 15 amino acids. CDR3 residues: CATSDLTSGEETQYF. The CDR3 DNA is TGTGCCACCAGTGACCTGACTAGCGGCGAAGAGACCCAGTACTTC.

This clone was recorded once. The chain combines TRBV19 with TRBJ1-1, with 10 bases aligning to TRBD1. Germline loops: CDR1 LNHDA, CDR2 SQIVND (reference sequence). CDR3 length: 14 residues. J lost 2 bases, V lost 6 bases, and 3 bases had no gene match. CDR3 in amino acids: CASRRDRGNTEAFF. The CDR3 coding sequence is TGTGCCAGTAGGCGGGACAGGGGTAACACTGAAGCTTTCTTT. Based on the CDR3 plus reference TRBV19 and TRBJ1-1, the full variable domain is DGGITQSPKYLFRKEGQNVTLSCEQNLNHDAMYWYRQDPGQGLRLIYYSQIVNDFQKGDIAEGYSVSREKKESFPLTVTSAQKNPTAFYLCASRRDRGNTEAFFGQGTRLTVV.

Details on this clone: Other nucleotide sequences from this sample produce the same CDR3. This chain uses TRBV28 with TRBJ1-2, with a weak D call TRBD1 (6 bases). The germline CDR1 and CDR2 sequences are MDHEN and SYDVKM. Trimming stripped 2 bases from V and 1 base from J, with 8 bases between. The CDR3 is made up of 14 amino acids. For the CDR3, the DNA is TGTGCCAGCAGTTTAAGGGGGATTAACTATGGCTACACCTTC. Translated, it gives CASSLRGINYGYTF.

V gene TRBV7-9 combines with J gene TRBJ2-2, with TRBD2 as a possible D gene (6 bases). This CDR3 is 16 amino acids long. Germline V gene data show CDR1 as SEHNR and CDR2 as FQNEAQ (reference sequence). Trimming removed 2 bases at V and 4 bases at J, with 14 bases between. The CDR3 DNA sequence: TGTGCCAGCAGCTTATCCGGGGGAGAAGGCACCGGGGAGCTGTTTTTT. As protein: CASSLSGGEGTGELFF. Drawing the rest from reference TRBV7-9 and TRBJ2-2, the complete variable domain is DTGVSQNPRHKITKRGQNVTFRCDPISEHNRLYWYRQTLGQGPEFLTYFQNEAQLEKSRLLSDRFSAERPKGSFSTLEIQRTEQGDSAMYLCASSLSGGEGTGELFFGEGSRLTVL.

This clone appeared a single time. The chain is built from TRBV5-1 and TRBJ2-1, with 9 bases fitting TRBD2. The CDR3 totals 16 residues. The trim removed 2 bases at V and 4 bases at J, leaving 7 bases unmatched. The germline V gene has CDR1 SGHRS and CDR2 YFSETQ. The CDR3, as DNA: TGCGCCAGCAGCTTTGGTCGTAGCGGGGGTTACAATGAGCAGTTCTTC. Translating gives CASSFGRSGGYNEQFF.

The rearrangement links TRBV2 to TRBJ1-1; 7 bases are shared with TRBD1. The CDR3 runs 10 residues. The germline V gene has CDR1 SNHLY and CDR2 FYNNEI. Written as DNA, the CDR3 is TGTATACAGGGGAAAGAAAAAGCTTTCTTT. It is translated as CIQGKEKAFF.

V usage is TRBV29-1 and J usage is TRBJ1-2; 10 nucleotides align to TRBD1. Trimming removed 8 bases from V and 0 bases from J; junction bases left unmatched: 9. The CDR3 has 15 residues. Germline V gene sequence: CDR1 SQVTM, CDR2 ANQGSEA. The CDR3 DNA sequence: TGCAGCACGGGACAGGGGAAAACTGCTAACTATGGCTACACCTTC. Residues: CSTGQGKTANYGYTF.

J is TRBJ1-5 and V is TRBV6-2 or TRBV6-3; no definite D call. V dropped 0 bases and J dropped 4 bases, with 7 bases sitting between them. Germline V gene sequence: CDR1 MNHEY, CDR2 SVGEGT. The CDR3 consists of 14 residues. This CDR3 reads CASSYSQSNQPQHF. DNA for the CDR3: TGTGCCAGCAGTTACTCACAATCTAATCAGCCCCAGCATTTT.

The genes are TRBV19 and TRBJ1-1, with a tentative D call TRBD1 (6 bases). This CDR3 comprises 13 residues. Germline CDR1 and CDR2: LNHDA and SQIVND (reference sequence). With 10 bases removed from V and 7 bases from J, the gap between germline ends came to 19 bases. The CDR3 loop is CATSQTGRDEAFF. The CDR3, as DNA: TGTGCCACCTCCCAGACAGGAAGAGATGAAGCTTTCTTT.

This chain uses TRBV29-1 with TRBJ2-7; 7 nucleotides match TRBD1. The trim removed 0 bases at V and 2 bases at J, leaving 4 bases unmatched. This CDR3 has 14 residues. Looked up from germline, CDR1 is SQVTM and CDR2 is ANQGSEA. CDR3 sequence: CSVEDQGTAYEQYF. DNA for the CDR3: TGCAGCGTTGAAGATCAGGGGACAGCCTACGAGCAGTACTTC.

CDR3 nucleotide sequence: TGTGCCTGGAGCCCCCGCCGAGGACAGGGGTGGTACGAGCAGTACTTC. Translating gives CAWSPRRGQGWYEQYF. This rearrangement joins TRBV30 to TRBJ2-7; the match to TRBD1 covers 9 bases. The V segment lost 3 bases and the J segment 4 bases; nucleotides outside the gene matches: 13. This CDR3 is built from 16 residues. CDR1 GTSNPN and CDR2 SVGIG come from the germline V gene (reference sequence).

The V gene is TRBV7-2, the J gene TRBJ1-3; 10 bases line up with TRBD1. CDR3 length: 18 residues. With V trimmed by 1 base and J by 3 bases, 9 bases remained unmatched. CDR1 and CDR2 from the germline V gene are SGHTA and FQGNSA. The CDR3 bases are TGTGCCAGCAGCTTAGTACTTAGCGGGACAGGGGTTGGAAACACCATATATTTT. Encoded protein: CASSLVLSGTGVGNTIYF.

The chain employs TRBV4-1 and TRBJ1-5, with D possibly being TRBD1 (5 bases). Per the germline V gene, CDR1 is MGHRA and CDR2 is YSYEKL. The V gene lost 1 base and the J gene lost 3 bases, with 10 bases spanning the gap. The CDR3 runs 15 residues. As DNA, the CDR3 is TGCGCCAGCAGCCAAGGGGGCGGCCCCAATCAGCCCCAGCATTTT. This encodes CASSQGGGPNQPQHF.

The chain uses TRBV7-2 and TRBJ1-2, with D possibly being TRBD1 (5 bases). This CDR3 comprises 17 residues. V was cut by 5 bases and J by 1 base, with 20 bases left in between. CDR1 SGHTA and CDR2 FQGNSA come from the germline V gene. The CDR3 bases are TGTGCCAGCAGCCCCCTTAGTACAGGCCCTGGTAACTATGGCTACACCTTC. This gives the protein CASSPLSTGPGNYGYTF.

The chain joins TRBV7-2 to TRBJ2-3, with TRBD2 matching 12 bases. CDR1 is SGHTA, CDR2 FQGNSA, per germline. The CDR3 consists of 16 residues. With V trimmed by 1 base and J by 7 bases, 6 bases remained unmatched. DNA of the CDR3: TGTGCCAGCAGCTTAGGCCTAGCGGGAGGGCCTTATACGCAGTATTTT. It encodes CASSLGLAGGPYTQYF.

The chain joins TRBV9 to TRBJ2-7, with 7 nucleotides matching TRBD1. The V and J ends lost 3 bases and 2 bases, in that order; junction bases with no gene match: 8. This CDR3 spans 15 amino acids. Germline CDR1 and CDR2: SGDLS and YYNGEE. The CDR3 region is CASSAGQAPTYEQYF. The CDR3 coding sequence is TGTGCCAGCAGCGCCGGACAGGCGCCTACCTACGAGCAGTACTTC.

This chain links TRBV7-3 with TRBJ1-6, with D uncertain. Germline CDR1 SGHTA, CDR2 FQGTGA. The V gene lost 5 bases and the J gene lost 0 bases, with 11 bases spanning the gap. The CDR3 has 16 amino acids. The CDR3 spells CASSPKKSSYNSPLHF. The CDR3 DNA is TGTGCCAGCAGCCCGAAAAAGAGCTCCTATAATTCACCCCTCCACTTT.

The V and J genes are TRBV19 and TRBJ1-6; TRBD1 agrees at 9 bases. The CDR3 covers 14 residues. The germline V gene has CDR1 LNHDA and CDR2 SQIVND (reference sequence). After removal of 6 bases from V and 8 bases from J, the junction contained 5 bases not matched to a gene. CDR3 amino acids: CASRRTGEHSPLHF. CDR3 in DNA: TGTGCCAGTAGGCGGACAGGGGAGCATTCACCCCTCCACTTT.

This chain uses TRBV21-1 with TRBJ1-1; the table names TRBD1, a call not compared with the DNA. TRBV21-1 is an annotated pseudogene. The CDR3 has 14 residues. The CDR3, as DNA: TGTGCCAGCAGCCCAGGGCCAGTTAACACTGAAGCTTTCTTT. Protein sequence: CASSPGPVNTEAFF.